This T cell receptor (beta chain) was recorded in a study of T cells in localized non-small cell lung cancer. The assay was immunoSEQ multiplex PCR, and TCRdb's table has in-frame clones only and misses some. The profile shows some 15,000 clones, about four fifths of them singletons. V was shortened by 2 bases and J by 4 bases, with 8 bases between the two germline ends. CDR1 SGHTA and CDR2 FQGNSA come from the germline V gene. There are 14 residues in the CDR3. The sequence was obtained from a male donor aged 60 or over with stage I lung adenocarcinoma. The V call is TRBV7-2, the J call TRBJ1-4; D is ambiguous. The sample was peripheral blood, taken before any cancer treatment. The CDR3 region has the DNA TGTGCCAGCAGCTTAATAGGGATTAATGAAAAACTGTTTTTT. It is translated as CASSLIGINEKLFF.